This section outlines one T cell receptor (beta chain) sequence together with its context. Its specificity is unknown. Unsorted samples relied on about 90 million PBMCs, which served as the source of genomic DNA. Genomic DNA belonging to each subset was distributed in equal measure over several immunoSEQ plates. The method was immunoSEQ multiplex PCR; TCRdb's version includes in-frame clones alone and lacks a portion of them. The sample carries some 510,000 clones, approximately 79% recorded once. The data were taken from a study of shared clonotypes between healthy human individuals. The study, taken as a whole, reports: Collection of samples was limited to blood; tissue repertoires likely differ.

This CDR3 is 14 amino acids long. CDR1 is SGHVS, CDR2 FQNEAQ, per germline. The V and J ends lost 0 bases and 6 bases respectively, with 11 bases between them. The origin of this receptor is a woman in her thirties or forties in good health. Some clones in this sample may be carry-over from other donors' samples. The material sequenced was PBMCs. V and J are TRBV7-8 and TRBJ2-5; no clear D. CDR3 nucleotide sequence: TGTGCCAGCAGCTTAGCCAGCGTATCCAAGACCCAGTACTTC. It encodes CASSLASVSKTQYF.